Below are 16 T cell receptor beta chains sequenced from a single sample in a study of T-cell memory formation after mild COVID-19. One entry per CDR3 protein, called by TCRdb with MiXCR from the 5' RACE reads. This repertoire shows roughly 620,000 distinct CDR3 sequences, more than 15% found once; its top ten account for about 12%. The sample taken for sequencing was PBMCs or a T cell subset sorted from them (not recorded which). The receptors were gathered from an adult woman who had mild COVID-19 (a few samples of this study predate the infection). Cell type and time point are not known.

The chain uses TRBV24-1 and TRBJ2-1; 7 positions match TRBD2. J lost 1 base, V lost 3 bases, and 11 bases had no gene match. The CDR3 runs 18 residues. Germline-derived CDR1 and CDR2 are KGHDR and SFDVKD. The CDR3 sequence is CATSDPLIIGGSYNEQFF. In DNA, the CDR3 is TGTGCCACCAGTGATCCCCTAATCATCGGGGGGTCCTACAATGAGCAGTTCTTC.

The V call is TRBV30, the J call TRBJ2-3, with D unclear. CDR1 is GTSNPN, CDR2 SVGIG, per germline (reference sequence). The CDR3 is made up of 12 amino acids. V shed 0 bases and J shed 3 bases, with 4 bases lying between them. CDR3 nucleotides: TGTGCCTGGAGTGTCGGGACAGATACGCAGTATTTT. Translated: CAWSVGTDTQYF. Complete variable domain (other parts from reference TRBV30 and TRBJ2-3): SQTIHQWPATLVQPVGSPLSLECTVEGTSNPNLYWYRQAAGRGLQLLFYSVGIGQISSEVPQNLSASRPQDRQFILSSKKLLLSDSGFYLCAWSVGTDTQYFGPGTRLTVL.

In its sample, this clonotype was seen a few times. This chain uses TRBV7-2 with TRBJ2-1; possibly TRBD1 or TRBD2 for D (5 bases each). The germline V gene has CDR1 SGHTA and CDR2 FQGNSA. The V and J ends lost 6 bases and 9 bases respectively, with 15 bases between them. The CDR3 contains 13 residues. The CDR3 spells CASSFGAVFEQFF. The CDR3, as DNA: TGTGCCAGCAGTTTCGGGGCCGTGTTTGAGCAGTTCTTC.

This clonotype was counted many times. The V call is TRBV11-2, the J call TRBJ2-3; D call uncertain. The length of the CDR3 is 15 residues. Trimming shortened V by 0 bases and J by 0 bases, and 7 bases separated the two germline ends. Per the germline V gene, CDR1 is SGHAT and CDR2 is FQNNGV. The CDR3 nucleotides read TGTGCCAGCAGCTTAGATAGGGTTAGCACAGATACGCAGTATTTT. This translates into CASSLDRVSTDTQYF. Based on the CDR3 plus reference TRBV11-2 and TRBJ2-3, the full variable domain is EAGVAQSPRYKIIEKRQSVAFWCNPISGHATLYWYQQILGQGPKLLIQFQNNGVVDDSQLPKDRFSAERLKGVDSTLKIQPAKLEDSAVYLCASSLDRVSTDTQYFGPGTRLTVL.

This clonotype was seen at least ten times. This chain links TRBV18 with TRBJ2-5; no clear D. V shed 1 base and J shed 5 bases, with 17 bases lying between them. The V gene's germline CDR1 is KGHSH and CDR2 LQKENI. This CDR3 spans 16 amino acids. CDR3 protein: CASSPRPANIGETQYF. CDR3 bases: TGTGCCAGCTCACCACGGCCAGCAAATATCGGCGAGACCCAGTACTTC.

The sample holds a few counts of this clonotype. The rearrangement links TRBV6-2 or TRBV6-3 to TRBJ2-1, with 12 bases aligning to TRBD2. Looked up from germline, CDR1 is MNHEY and CDR2 is SVGEGT. Trimming at V came to 6 bases and at J to 8 bases, leaving 5 bases not matched to a gene. This CDR3 has 14 residues. The CDR3 region is CASRGLAGMDEQFF. The CDR3 bases are TGTGCCAGCAGAGGACTAGCGGGAATGGATGAGCAGTTCTTC.

This clonotype showed up just a few times. The CDR3 DNA is TGCAGCGTTGAGCGCCCACCTGGAACAGGAAAAGAGACCCAGTACTTC. This sequence encodes CSVERPPGTGKETQYF. V gene TRBV29-1 combines with J gene TRBJ2-5; a possible D gene is TRBD1 (5 bases). Germline assignment: CDR1 SQVTM and CDR2 ANQGSEA. V dropped 3 bases and J dropped 3 bases, with 20 bases sitting between them. The CDR3 is made up of 16 amino acids.

The chain joins TRBV21-1 to TRBJ1-3; the table calls TRBD1, which could not be checked here. TRBV21-1 is deemed a pseudogene. The CDR3 covers 18 residues. This CDR3 is CASILPLVRARIGNTIYF. The CDR3 region has the DNA TGTGCCAGCATTCTTCCCCTCGTTAGGGCGCGGATCGGAAACACCATATATTTT.

This clonotype appeared a few times. This sequence joins TRBV12-3 or TRBV12-4 and TRBJ2-7, with 10 bases fitting TRBD1. V dropped 7 bases and J dropped 4; count of bases not matched to a gene: 10. The CDR3 extends over 15 amino acids. This chain's CDR3 is CASNLGGTGVYEQYF. DNA of the CDR3: TGTGCCAGCAACCTGGGGGGGACAGGGGTTTACGAGCAGTACTTC.

In its sample, this clonotype was seen many times. The chain is built from TRBV12-3 or TRBV12-4 and TRBJ2-1; 7 positions match TRBD2. The CDR3 is 14 amino acids. V was pared by 6 bases and J by 4 bases, with 6 bases of the junction left unmatched. The CDR3 region has the DNA TGTGCCAGCAGCCTAACTAGCGCTTACAATGAGCAGTTCTTC. It specifies CASSLTSAYNEQFF.

The rearrangement uses TRBV18 and TRBJ2-2; D gene unclear. Trimming took off 0 bases at V and 6 bases at J, with 11 bases between the two ends. Germline loops: CDR1 KGHSH, CDR2 LQKENI. This CDR3 contains 15 residues. CDR3 DNA: TGTGCCAGCTCACCACCTACACCGTTTGCCGGGGAGCTGTTTTTT. Its translation is CASSPPTPFAGELFF. Using reference TRBV18 and TRBJ2-2 for the parts outside the CDR3, the full variable domain is NAGVMQNPRHLVRRRGQEARLRCSPMKGHSHVYWYRQLPEEGLKFMVYLQKENIIDESGMPKERFSAEFPKEGPSILRIQQVVRGDSAAYFCASSPPTPFAGELFFGEGSRLTVL.

This clonotype was recorded a few times. V usage is TRBV10-3 and J usage is TRBJ2-1; TRBD2 matches 8 bases. Per germline, CDR1 ENHRY and CDR2 SYGVKD. J gave up 4 bases and V 6 bases, and 8 bases lay outside the gene matches. This CDR3 contains 15 residues. The CDR3 reads CAIRGAGAVYNEQFF. The CDR3, as DNA: TGTGCCATCAGGGGAGCGGGGGCCGTGTACAATGAGCAGTTCTTC.

This clonotype was found once. The chain employs TRBV24-1 and TRBJ2-1; 13 nucleotides match TRBD2. J lost 9 bases, V lost 7 bases, and 5 bases had no gene match. CDR1 KGHDR and CDR2 SFDVKD come from the germline V gene. The CDR3 sequence is 14 residues long. The CDR3 here is CATRTSGGAGEQFF. CDR3 nucleotide sequence: TGTGCCACCAGAACTAGCGGGGGGGCAGGTGAGCAGTTCTTC.

The chain uses TRBV2 and TRBJ2-1; TRBD1 or TRBD2 may be the D gene (5 bases each). V was trimmed by 8 bases and J by 7 bases, leaving 12 bases between them. The CDR3 extends over 12 amino acids. Per germline, CDR1 SNHLY and CDR2 FYNNEI. This chain's CDR3 is CASGGIGNEQFF. CDR3 in DNA: TGTGCCAGCGGGGGTATTGGGAATGAGCAGTTCTTC.

This clonotype was picked up a small number of times. The gene calls are TRBV7-9 and TRBJ2-7; tentatively, D is TRBD1 (6 bases). Looked up from germline, CDR1 is SEHNR and CDR2 is FQNEAQ (reference sequence). Deletions cut 1 base from V and 5 bases from J, with 9 bases between. The CDR3 contains 13 residues. CDR3 nucleotide sequence: TGTGCCAGCAGCTTAGGGCCAGGGGACGAGCAGTACTTC. Residues: CASSLGPGDEQYF.

The gene calls are TRBV12-3 or TRBV12-4 and TRBJ2-1; unclear D gene. V lost 4 bases, J lost 7 bases, and 11 bases lay in between. The CDR3 loop spans 13 amino acids. CDR3 sequence: CASSSSNLNEQFF. In DNA form, the CDR3 reads TGTGCCAGCAGTTCCTCTAACTTGAATGAGCAGTTCTTC.